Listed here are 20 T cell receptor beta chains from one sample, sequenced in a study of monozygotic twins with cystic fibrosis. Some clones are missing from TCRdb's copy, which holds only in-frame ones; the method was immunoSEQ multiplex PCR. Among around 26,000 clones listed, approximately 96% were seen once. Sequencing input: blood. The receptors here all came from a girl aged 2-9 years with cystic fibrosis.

The CDR3 loop reads CASSRMEALASGTGELFF. The CDR3 bases are TGTGCCAGCAGCAGAATGGAGGCCCTCGCTAGCGGGACCGGGGAGCTGTTTTTT. The chain is built from TRBV27 and TRBJ2-2, with 8 nucleotides matching TRBD2. After removal of 6 bases from V and 5 bases from J, the junction contained 17 bases not matched to a gene. The CDR3 spans 18 residues. Looked up from germline, CDR1 is MNHEY and CDR2 is SMNVEV (reference sequence).

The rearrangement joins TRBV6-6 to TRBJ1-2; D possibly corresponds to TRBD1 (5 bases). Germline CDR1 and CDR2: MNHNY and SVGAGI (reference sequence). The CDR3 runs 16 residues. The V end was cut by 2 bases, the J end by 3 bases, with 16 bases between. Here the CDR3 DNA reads TGTGCCAGCAGTTACGGGTCGGGCAGGGTGGACTATGGCTACACCTTC. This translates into CASSYGSGRVDYGYTF.

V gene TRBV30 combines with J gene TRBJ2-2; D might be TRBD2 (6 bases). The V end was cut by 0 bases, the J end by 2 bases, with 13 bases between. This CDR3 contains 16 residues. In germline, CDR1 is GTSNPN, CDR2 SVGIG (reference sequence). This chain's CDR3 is CAWSVDGRINTGELFF. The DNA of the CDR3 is TGTGCCTGGAGTGTAGACGGGAGAATTAACACCGGGGAGCTGTTTTTT. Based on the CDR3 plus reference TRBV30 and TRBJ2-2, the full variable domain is SQTIHQWPATLVQPVGSPLSLECTVEGTSNPNLYWYRQAAGRGLQLLFYSVGIGQISSEVPQNLSASRPQDRQFILSSKKLLLSDSGFYLCAWSVDGRINTGELFFGEGSRLTVL.

CDR3 DNA sequence: TGTGCCAGCAGCTTACTCACAGGGACGAACACCGGGGAGCTGTTTTTT. Protein product: CASSLLTGTNTGELFF. This chain joins TRBV7-6 and TRBJ2-2; possibly TRBD1 for D (6 bases). V was pared by 2 bases and J by 0 bases, with 10 bases between. The CDR3 is 16 amino acids. The germline V gene has CDR1 SGHVS and CDR2 FNYEAQ.

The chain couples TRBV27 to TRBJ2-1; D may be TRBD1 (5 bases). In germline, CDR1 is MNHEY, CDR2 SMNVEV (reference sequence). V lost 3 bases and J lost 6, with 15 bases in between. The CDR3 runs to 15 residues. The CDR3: CASSFELRTRNEQFF. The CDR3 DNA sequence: TGTGCCAGCAGTTTCGAGCTTAGGACACGCAATGAGCAGTTCTTC.

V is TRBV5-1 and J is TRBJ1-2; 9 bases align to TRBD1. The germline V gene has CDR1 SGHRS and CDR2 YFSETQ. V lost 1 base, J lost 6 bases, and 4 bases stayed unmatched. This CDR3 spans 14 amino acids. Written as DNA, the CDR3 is TGCGCCAGCAGCTTGCGCACAGGGGGCGATGGCTACACCTTC. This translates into CASSLRTGGDGYTF.

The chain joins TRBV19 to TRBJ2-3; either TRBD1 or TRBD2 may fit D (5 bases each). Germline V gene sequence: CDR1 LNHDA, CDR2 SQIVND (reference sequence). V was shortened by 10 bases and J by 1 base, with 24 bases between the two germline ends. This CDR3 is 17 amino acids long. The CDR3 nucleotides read TGTGCCACCCACCCTATCGGTCGGGACGGACGCACAGATACGCAGTATTTT. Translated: CATHPIGRDGRTDTQYF.

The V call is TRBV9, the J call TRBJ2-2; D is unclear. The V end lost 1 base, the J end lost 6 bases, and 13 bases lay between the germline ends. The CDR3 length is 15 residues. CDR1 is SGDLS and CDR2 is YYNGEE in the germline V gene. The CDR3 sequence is CASSVTANFAGELFF. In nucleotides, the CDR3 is TGTGCCAGCAGCGTAACGGCTAATTTTGCCGGGGAGCTGTTTTTT.

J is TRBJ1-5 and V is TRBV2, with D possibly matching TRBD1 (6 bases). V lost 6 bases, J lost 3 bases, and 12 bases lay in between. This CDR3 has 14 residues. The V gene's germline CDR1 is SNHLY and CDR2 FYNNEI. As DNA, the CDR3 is TGTGCCAGCAGGAAGGGGGGGGCCAATCAGCCCCAGCATTTT. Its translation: CASRKGGANQPQHF. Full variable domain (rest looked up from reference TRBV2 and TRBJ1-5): EPEVTQTPSHQVTQMGQEVILRCVPISNHLYFYWYRQILGQKVEFLVSFYNNEISEKSEIFDDQFSVERPDGSNFTLKIRSTKLEDSAMYFCASRKGGANQPQHFGDGTRLSIL.

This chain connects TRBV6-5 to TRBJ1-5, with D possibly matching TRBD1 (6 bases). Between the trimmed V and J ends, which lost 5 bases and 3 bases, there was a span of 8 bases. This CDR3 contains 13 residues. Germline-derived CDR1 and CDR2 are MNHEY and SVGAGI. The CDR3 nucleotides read TGTGCCAGCAGTCAGGGGTACAATCAGCCCCAGCATTTT. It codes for CASSQGYNQPQHF.

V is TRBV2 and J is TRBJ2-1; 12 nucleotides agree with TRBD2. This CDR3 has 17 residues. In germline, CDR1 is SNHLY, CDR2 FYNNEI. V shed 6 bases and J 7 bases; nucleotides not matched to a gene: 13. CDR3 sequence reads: CASSPGLAGLTANEQFF. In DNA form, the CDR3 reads TGTGCCAGCAGCCCGGGACTAGCGGGTTTAACCGCTAATGAGCAGTTCTTC.

The CDR3 region has the DNA TGTGCCTGGGGAGGACGGGGGCAGTTCTTC. It specifies CAWGGRGQFF. J is TRBJ2-1 and V is TRBV30, with D perhaps matching TRBD2 (5 bases). The CDR3 contains 10 residues. V lost 5 bases, J lost 12 bases, and 11 bases lay in between. Germline loops: CDR1 GTSNPN, CDR2 SVGIG (reference sequence).

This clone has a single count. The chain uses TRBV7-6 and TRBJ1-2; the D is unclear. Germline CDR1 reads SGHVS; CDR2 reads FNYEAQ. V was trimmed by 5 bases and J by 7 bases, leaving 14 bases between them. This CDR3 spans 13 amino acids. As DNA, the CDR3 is TGTGCCAGCAGCCACGGCCCAGATAGTGGCTACACCTTC. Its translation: CASSHGPDSGYTF.

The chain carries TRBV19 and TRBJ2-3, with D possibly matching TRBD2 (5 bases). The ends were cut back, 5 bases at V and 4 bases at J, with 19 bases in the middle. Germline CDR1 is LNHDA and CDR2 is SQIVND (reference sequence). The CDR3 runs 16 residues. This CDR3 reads CASSGRGLLNPDTQYF. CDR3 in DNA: TGTGCCAGTAGTGGCCGAGGACTGCTGAACCCAGATACGCAGTATTTT.

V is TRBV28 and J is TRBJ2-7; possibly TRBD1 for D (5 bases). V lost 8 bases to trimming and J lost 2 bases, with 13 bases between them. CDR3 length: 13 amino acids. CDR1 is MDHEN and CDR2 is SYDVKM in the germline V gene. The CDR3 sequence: CASQGARAYEQYF. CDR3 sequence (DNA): TGTGCCAGCCAAGGGGCCAGGGCCTACGAGCAGTACTTC.

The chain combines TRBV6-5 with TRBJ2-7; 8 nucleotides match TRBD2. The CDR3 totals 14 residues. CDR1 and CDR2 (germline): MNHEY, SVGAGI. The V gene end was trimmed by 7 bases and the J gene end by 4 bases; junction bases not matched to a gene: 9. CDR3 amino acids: CASTIGSGSYEQYF. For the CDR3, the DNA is TGTGCCAGCACCATCGGCAGCGGGAGTTACGAGCAGTACTTC.

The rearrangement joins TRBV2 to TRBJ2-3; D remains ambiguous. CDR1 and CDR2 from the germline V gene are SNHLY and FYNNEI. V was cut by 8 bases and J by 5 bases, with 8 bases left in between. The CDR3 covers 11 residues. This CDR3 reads CASRALDTQYF. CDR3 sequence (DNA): TGTGCCAGCCGGGCCCTAGATACGCAGTATTTT. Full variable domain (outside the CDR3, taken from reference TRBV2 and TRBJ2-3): EPEVTQTPSHQVTQMGQEVILRCVPISNHLYFYWYRQILGQKVEFLVSFYNNEISEKSEIFDDQFSVERPDGSNFTLKIRSTKLEDSAMYFCASRALDTQYFGPGTRLTVL.

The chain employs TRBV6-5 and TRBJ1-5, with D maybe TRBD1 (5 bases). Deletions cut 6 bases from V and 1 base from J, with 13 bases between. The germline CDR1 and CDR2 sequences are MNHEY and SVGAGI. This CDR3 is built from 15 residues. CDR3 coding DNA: TGTGCCAGCAGCATAGGGGTCCTCAGCAATCAGCCCCAGCATTTT. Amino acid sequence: CASSIGVLSNQPQHF.

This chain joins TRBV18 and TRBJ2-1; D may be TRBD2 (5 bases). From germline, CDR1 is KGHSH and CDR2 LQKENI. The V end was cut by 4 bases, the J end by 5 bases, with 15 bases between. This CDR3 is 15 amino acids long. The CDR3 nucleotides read TGTGCCAGCTCACGGGGTGCCGGGGAAAACAATGAGCAGTTCTTC. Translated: CASSRGAGENNEQFF.

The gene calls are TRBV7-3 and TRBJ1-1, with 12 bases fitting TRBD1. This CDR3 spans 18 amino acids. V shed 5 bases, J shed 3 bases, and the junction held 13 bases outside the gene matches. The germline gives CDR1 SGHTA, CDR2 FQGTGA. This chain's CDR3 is CASSPTPGQGAGDTEAFF. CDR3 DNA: TGTGCCAGCAGCCCAACACCGGGACAGGGGGCTGGGGACACTGAAGCTTTCTTT. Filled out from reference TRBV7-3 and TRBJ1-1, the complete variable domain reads GAGVSQTPSNKVTEKGKYVELRCDPISGHTALYWYRQSLGQGPEFLIYFQGTGAADDSGLPNDRFFAVRPEGSVSTLKIQRTERGDSAVYLCASSPTPGQGAGDTEAFFGQGTRLTVV.